These 8 T cell receptor beta chains share one sample of origin, sequenced in a study of shared clonotypes between healthy human individuals (TCRdb year 2020). Library creation used the immunoSEQ multiplex PCR assay. The clones in this table, taken by TCRdb from immuneACCESS, are in-frame only. Not every clone is retained; where verified, under half of the shortfall comes from an unresolved V gene, and the cause of the rest is unknown. The sample table contains approximately 1.5 million clones; only one count was recorded for approximately 98.5% of them. The top ten clones comprise 0.36% of the sample. Sample: naive CD4+ T cells sorted from blood. This specimen's cell subset or site label, per the study, means: CD45RA+ positively selected. The receptors derive from a man aged 30 to 39 in good health.

The count of this clone is one. The chain couples TRBV5-1 to TRBJ2-2; 8 bases map to TRBD2. Germline CDR1 SGHRS, CDR2 YFSETQ. The CDR3 runs 15 residues. J lost 6 bases, V lost 0 bases, and 4 bases had no gene match. In DNA form, the CDR3 reads TGCGCCAGCAGCTTGGATGGGACTAGTCCCGGGGAGCTGTTTTTT. This encodes CASSLDGTSPGELFF.

The rearrangement uses TRBV10-1 and TRBJ2-7; D may be TRBD1 (5 bases). Per the germline V gene, CDR1 is WNHNN and CDR2 is SYGVQD (reference sequence). CDR3 length: 16 amino acids. Trimming removed 3 bases from V and 4 bases from J, with 19 bases in between. Here the CDR3 DNA reads TGCGCCAGCAGTGATCCGCCGTGGACAATCCTTTACGAGCAGTACTTC. It is translated as CASSDPPWTILYEQYF.

The chain has TRBV14 and TRBJ2-2, with 9 bases aligning to TRBD2. In germline, CDR1 is SGHDN, CDR2 FVKESK. V gave up 1 base and J gave up 6 bases; unmatched junction bases: 3. The CDR3 runs to 15 residues. The CDR3 DNA follows: TGTGCCAGCAGCCAAGTAGCGGGAGACGCCGGGGAGCTGTTTTTT. Translation gives CASSQVAGDAGELFF. Together with reference TRBV14 and TRBJ2-2, the CDR3 gives the full variable domain: EAGVTQFPSHSVIEKGQTVTLRCDPISGHDNLYWYRRVMGKEIKFLLHFVKESKQDESGMPNNRFLAERTGGTYSTLKVQPAELEDSGVYFCASSQVAGDAGELFFGEGSRLTVL.

This chain connects TRBV11-2 to TRBJ2-7, with TRBD1 matching 9 bases. Trimming took 5 bases from V and 6 from J; bases not matched to a gene: 8. From germline, CDR1 is SGHAT and CDR2 FQNNGV. The CDR3 spans 14 residues. The CDR3 loop is CASSPKGQGGEQYF. DNA for the CDR3: TGTGCCAGCAGCCCGAAGGGACAGGGCGGCGAGCAGTACTTC. Using reference TRBV11-2 and TRBJ2-7 for the parts outside the CDR3, the full variable domain is EAGVAQSPRYKIIEKRQSVAFWCNPISGHATLYWYQQILGQGPKLLIQFQNNGVVDDSQLPKDRFSAERLKGVDSTLKIQPAKLEDSAVYLCASSPKGQGGEQYFGPGTRLTVT.

The chain uses TRBV5-7 and TRBJ1-1; possibly TRBD1 for D (5 bases). TRBV5-7 is treated as an ORF (open reading frame) with a function not yet certain. CDR3 length: 17 residues. V lost 3 bases and J lost 0, with 18 bases in between. The CDR3 region has the DNA TGTGCCAGCAGCTCGGGACTACGCGGCCCAATGAACACTGAAGCTTTCTTT. It yields the protein CASSSGLRGPMNTEAFF.

V usage is TRBV4-1 and J usage is TRBJ1-1; the match to TRBD1 covers 7 bases. The germline V gene has CDR1 MGHRA and CDR2 YSYEKL. After removal of 4 bases from V and 0 bases from J, the junction contained 14 bases not matched to a gene. CDR3 size: 18 residues. This CDR3 is CASSLFPGRGSLNTEAFF. In nucleotides, the CDR3 is TGCGCCAGCAGCCTCTTTCCGGGCAGGGGGAGCCTGAACACTGAAGCTTTCTTT.

The chain is built from TRBV5-1 and TRBJ2-3; 8 nucleotides align to TRBD2. There are 16 residues in the CDR3. Germline CDR1 reads SGHRS; CDR2 reads YFSETQ. With V trimmed by 5 bases and J by 4 bases, 12 bases remained unmatched. The CDR3 DNA reads as TGCGCCAGCAGGGGGGCGGGAGGACCGGCATCAGATACGCAGTATTTT. Its protein is CASRGAGGPASDTQYF.

The gene calls are TRBV9 and TRBJ2-7, with 10 bases lining up with TRBD2. The CDR3 spans 17 residues. Germline CDR1 reads SGDLS; CDR2 reads YYNGEE. V shed 4 bases, J shed 0 bases, and the junction held 10 bases outside the gene matches. DNA of the CDR3: TGTGCCAGCAGCCCCTCACCCGGGACTAGCGACTCCTACGAGCAGTACTTC. It encodes CASSPSPGTSDSYEQYF.